This T cell receptor beta chain emerged from a study of molecular identifiers for immune sequencing clone quantification. Sorting selected naive CD8 T cells with a CD8+CD4-CCR7+CD45RA+ phenotype. Making the bulk TCR libraries relied on previously described methods and listed TCR primers. TCRdb passed the PCR reads through MiXCR, listing each CDR3 protein once. The sample carries over 600,000 distinct CDR3 sequences, about 20% recorded once. Study outcomes and limitations: Clone sizes that are highly expanded could be underestimated when identical TCR molecules share a barcode. Among effectors, clones above 20 RNA copies held over 98% of molecules; among naive cells, under 1%.

Germline CDR1 is LGHDT and CDR2 is YNNKEL (reference sequence). Trimming cost V 4 bases and J 5 bases; bases outside gene matches: 5. The CDR3 covers 15 residues. The table lists this clonotype with many counts. The antigen is not known. The chain employs TRBV3-1 and TRBJ2-3, with TRBD1 identical over 11 bases. This sequence was found in a human donor in good health. Some libraries in this study had Jurkat cell RNA spiked in. Material for sequencing was naive CD8+ T cells from blood, with Jurkat cell RNA spiked in. Subset given: FACS-sorted CD8+CD4-CCR7+CD45RA+ naive T cells. The CDR3 spells CASSPRTGGLDTQYF. CDR3 nucleotides: TGTGCCAGCAGCCCAAGGACAGGGGGCCTAGATACGCAGTATTTT.